Below, one TCR beta chain is given with its context. Its cognate antigen is unknown. Profiling relied on immunoSEQ multiplex PCR, and the TCRdb table lists in-frame clones only, not all of them. The sample lists some 140,000 clones, over 90% occurring once. Germline loops: CDR1 LGHDT, CDR2 YNNKEL (reference sequence). The V segment lost 0 bases and the J segment 8 bases; nucleotides outside the gene matches: 10. The CDR3 is 16 amino acids. The sample belongs to a study of T cell responses to AZD1222 COVID-19 vaccine. Study-wide findings and caveats: CD4 TCRs associated with vaccination spanned spike, dominating at 160-218 and 743-854. At baseline, just 5 or 6 AZD1222 recipients tested seropositive. Two AZD1222 administrations were followed by greater Spike-specific TCR breadth and depth.

This material consisted of peripheral blood, taken on day 0 of AZD1222 vaccination. The TCR was taken from an adult in good health. The V and J genes are TRBV3-1 (or the pseudogene TRBV3-2) and TRBJ1-5, with 7 nucleotides matching TRBD1. The CDR3 protein is CASSQEFDREIEPQHF. CDR3 coding DNA: TGTGCCAGCAGCCAAGAGTTTGACAGGGAAATCGAGCCCCAGCATTTT.